This T cell receptor (beta chain) was sequenced in a study of T cell responses to AZD1222 COVID-19 vaccine. The CDR3 extends over 15 amino acids. Trimming removed 1 base from V and 3 bases from J, with 12 bases in between. Germline assignment: CDR1 MDHEN and CDR2 SYDVKM. Sequencing used immunoSEQ multiplex PCR; TCRdb keeps in-frame clones, though not all of them. In the table there are approximately 100,000 clones, around 87% of which are singletons. V and J are TRBV28 and TRBJ1-2; no definite D call. The specimen was peripheral blood, collected 28 days after the second AZD1222 dose. The sequence was obtained from an adult who received the AZD1222 COVID-19 vaccine. This CDR3 reads CASSLSTRGDYGYTF. The CDR3 DNA follows: TGTGCCAGCAGTTTATCGACACGGGGAGACTATGGCTACACCTTC.